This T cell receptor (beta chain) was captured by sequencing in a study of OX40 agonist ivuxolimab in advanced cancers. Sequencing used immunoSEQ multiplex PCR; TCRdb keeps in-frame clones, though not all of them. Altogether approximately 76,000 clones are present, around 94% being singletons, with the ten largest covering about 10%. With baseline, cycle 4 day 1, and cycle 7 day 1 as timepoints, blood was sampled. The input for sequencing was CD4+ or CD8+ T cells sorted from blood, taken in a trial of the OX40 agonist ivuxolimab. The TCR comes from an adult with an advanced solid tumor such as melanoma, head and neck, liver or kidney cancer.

The CDR3 DNA reads TGCAGCGTTGATAAGGGGGTAGGGACTGAAGCTTTCTTT. Translated: CSVDKGVGTEAFF. The chain employs TRBV29-1 and TRBJ1-1, with TRBD1 as a possible D gene (6 bases). CDR3 length: 13 residues. V gave up 3 bases and J gave up 5 bases, with 13 bases separating them. Germline V CDR1 and CDR2: SQVTM, ANQGSEA.